This entry features one T cell receptor beta chain sequence. This record belongs to a study of cytotoxic CD8 clonotypes in ibrutinib-treated CLL. Sequencing was performed with immunoSEQ multiplex PCR; in TCRdb, only in-frame clones are kept and a portion is missing. The table includes 190,000 or so clones, approximately 72% detected once. CDR1 is PRHDT, CDR2 FYEKMQ, per germline (reference sequence). CDR3 length equals 12 residues. V lost 5 bases to trimming and J lost 4 bases, with 9 bases between them. This sequence joins TRBV13 and TRBJ2-7; D is unclear. Sequences were derived from PBMCs, sampled after 24 months of ibrutinib treatment. The receptor was isolated from a human donor with chronic lymphocytic leukemia. CDR3 DNA sequence: TGTGCCAGCAGCGCCCGACCTTACGAGCAGTACTTC. This sequence encodes CASSARPYEQYF.